Shown below are 13 T cell receptor beta chains from a single sample sequenced in a study of T-cell memory formation after mild COVID-19. From the 5' RACE reads, TCRdb called clonotypes with MiXCR, one entry per CDR3 protein. Among 400,000 to 500,000 distinct CDR3 sequences listed, less than 25% were seen once. The specimen was PBMCs or a T cell subset sorted from them (not recorded which). These receptors were taken from an adult woman who had mild COVID-19 (a few samples of this study predate the infection). Cell type and time point are not known.

The chain carries TRBV20-1 and TRBJ2-2; D is uncertain. Trimming pared 3 bases from V and 1 base from J, leaving 9 bases between. The CDR3 is 14 residues long. Germline values: CDR1 DFQATT, CDR2 SNEGSKA (reference sequence). The CDR3 sequence is CSARPLGNTGELFF. The DNA of the CDR3 is TGCAGTGCTAGGCCCTTGGGGAACACCGGGGAGCTGTTTTTT.

The table lists this clonotype with a few counts. The V call is TRBV10-3, the J call TRBJ1-2; 8 positions match TRBD1. The germline gives CDR1 ENHRY, CDR2 SYGVKD. Germline trimming cut 5 bases from V and 4 bases from J; bases unmatched to any gene: 6. CDR3 length: 14 amino acids. CDR3 in amino acids: CAISLGQGIYGYTF. The CDR3 coding sequence is TGTGCCATCAGTCTAGGACAGGGCATCTATGGCTACACCTTC.

V and J are TRBV7-9 and TRBJ2-7; D not resolved. The CDR3 contains 13 residues. V was trimmed by 5 bases and J by 5 bases, leaving 13 bases between them. The germline V gene has CDR1 SEHNR and CDR2 FQNEAQ (reference sequence). The CDR3 region has the DNA TGTGCCAGCAGCCCGGACGGGCGCCACGAGCAGTACTTC. This sequence encodes CASSPDGRHEQYF.

V gene TRBV10-3 combines with J gene TRBJ2-7, with TRBD1 identical over 9 bases. V trimming: 3 bases; J trimming: 4 bases; junction bases outside the gene matches: 4. The CDR3 has 14 amino acids. Germline V lookup: CDR1 ENHRY, CDR2 SYGVKD. CDR3 in amino acids: CAISEGTGRYEQYF. In DNA form, the CDR3 reads TGTGCCATCAGTGAAGGGACAGGGAGGTACGAGCAGTACTTC.

This clonotype has a handful of counts. Here the CDR3 reads CASSHFPSEAYEQYF. The CDR3 DNA reads TGTGCCAGCAGCCATTTTCCTAGCGAAGCATACGAGCAGTACTTC. This chain joins TRBV4-2 and TRBJ2-7; the D gene is possibly TRBD2 (6 bases). The germline gives CDR1 LGHNA, CDR2 YNFKEQ. The CDR3 length is 15 residues. V lost 3 bases and J lost 4, with 16 bases in between.

This clonotype has only a few counts. This chain links TRBV21-1 with TRBJ1-2. TRBV21-1 counts as a pseudogene. This CDR3 is built from 14 residues. As DNA, the CDR3 is TGTGCCAGCAGCAAAGTGGAGACTAACGGTGGCTACACCTTC. It specifies CASSKVETNGGYTF.

The rearrangement joins TRBV5-1 to TRBJ2-5, with 13 bases aligning to TRBD2. The junction had 3 bases not matched to a gene; V was cut back by 3 bases and J by 1 base. This CDR3 has 16 residues. Germline assignment: CDR1 SGHRS and CDR2 YFSETQ. CDR3 in amino acids: CASSWTSGSPQETQYF. CDR3 bases: TGCGCCAGCAGCTGGACTAGCGGGAGTCCCCAAGAGACCCAGTACTTC.

This rearrangement joins TRBV5-4 to TRBJ1-1; tentatively, D is TRBD1 (6 bases). The germline V gene has CDR1 SGHNT and CDR2 YYREEE (reference sequence). Trimming cost V 3 bases and J 6 bases, with 18 bases left between them. The CDR3 is 15 residues long. This chain's CDR3 is CASSSPRDIRPEAFF. The CDR3 region has the DNA TGTGCCAGCAGCTCCCCCCGGGACATTCGTCCTGAAGCTTTCTTT.

V gene TRBV7-3 combines with J gene TRBJ2-3, with TRBD2 matching 13 bases. J was trimmed by 3 bases and V by 8 bases; bases with no gene match: 11. The CDR3 is 17 amino acids. Germline V gene sequence: CDR1 SGHTA, CDR2 FQGTGA. This chain's CDR3 is CASSSQTSGRRTDTQYF. CDR3 sequence (DNA): TGTGCCAGCTCCTCTCAGACTAGCGGGAGGAGGACAGATACGCAGTATTTT.

The chain links TRBV20-1 to TRBJ1-6; D is unresolved. Trimming left V 3 bases short and J 6 bases short, with 6 bases between. Per germline, CDR1 DFQATT and CDR2 SNEGSKA (reference sequence). The CDR3 runs 12 residues. CDR3 coding DNA: TGCAGTGCTAGGAGGAGTAATTCACCCCTCCACTTT. Translated, it gives CSARRSNSPLHF.

The V and J genes are TRBV7-2 and TRBJ2-3; the D gene is possibly TRBD2 (7 bases). V was clipped by 8 bases and J by 2 bases, with 14 bases between them. This CDR3 contains 14 residues. CDR1 and CDR2 from the germline V gene are SGHTA and FQGNSA. The CDR3 spells CASCPGGHTDTQYF. Written as DNA, the CDR3 is TGTGCCAGCTGCCCGGGGGGACACACAGATACGCAGTATTTT. Based on the CDR3 plus reference TRBV7-2 and TRBJ2-3, the full variable domain is GAGVSQSPSNKVTEKGKDVELRCDPISGHTALYWYRQSLGQGLEFLIYFQGNSAPDKSGLPSDRFSAERTGGSVSTLTIQRTQQEDSAVYLCASCPGGHTDTQYFGPGTRLTVL.

This clonotype has only a few counts. The genes are TRBV6-1 and TRBJ2-1; TRBD1 might be the D (5 bases). Between the trimmed V and J ends, which lost 4 bases and 6 bases, there was a span of 10 bases. CDR3 size: 13 residues. CDR1 is MNHNS, CDR2 SASEGT, per germline. CDR3 DNA: TGTGCCAGCAGTGGGGCAGGGCTCAATGAGCAGTTCTTC. Protein: CASSGAGLNEQFF.

This clonotype was picked up a small number of times. The V and J genes are TRBV3-1 and TRBJ2-5; D may be TRBD2 (5 bases). With 4 bases removed from V and 5 bases from J, the gap between germline ends came to 17 bases. The CDR3 has 15 amino acids. Germline assignment: CDR1 LGHDT and CDR2 YNNKEL (reference sequence). CDR3 region: CASSRGPQLEETQYF. CDR3 DNA: TGTGCCAGCAGCCGAGGGCCCCAGCTCGAGGAGACCCAGTACTTC.